This T cell receptor beta chain appears in the sequencing data of a study of post-analysis software for immune sequencing data. Unique molecular identifiers were carried by the TCR beta cDNA libraries. Via MiXCR, TCRdb re-called the PCR reads, giving one row per CDR3 protein. The sample yields roughly 800,000 distinct CDR3 sequences, roughly 30% seen once. This clonotype was counted between two and nine times. Material: blood. The TCR sequence derives from a girl under 18 with multiple sclerosis.

The CDR3 sequence is CATSGPVSGANVLTF. CDR3 sequence (DNA): TGTGCCACCAGTGGCCCAGTATCTGGGGCCAACGTCCTGACTTTC. The chain carries TRBV24-1 and TRBJ2-6; D gene uncertain. Germline V lookup: CDR1 KGHDR, CDR2 SFDVKD. Deletions cut 5 bases from V and 1 base from J, with 8 bases between. This CDR3 has 15 residues.